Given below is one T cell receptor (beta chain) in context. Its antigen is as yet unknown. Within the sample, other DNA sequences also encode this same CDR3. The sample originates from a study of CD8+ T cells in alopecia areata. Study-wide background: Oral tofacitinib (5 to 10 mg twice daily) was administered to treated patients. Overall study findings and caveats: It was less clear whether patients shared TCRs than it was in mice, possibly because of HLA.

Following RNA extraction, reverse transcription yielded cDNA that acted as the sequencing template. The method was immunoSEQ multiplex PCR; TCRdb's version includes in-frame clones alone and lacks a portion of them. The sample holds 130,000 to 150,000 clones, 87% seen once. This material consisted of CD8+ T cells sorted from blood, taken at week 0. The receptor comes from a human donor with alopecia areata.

The CDR3 loop is CSVEDRVSYNEQFF. CDR3 sequence (DNA): TGCAGCGTTGAGGACAGGGTCTCGTACAATGAGCAGTTCTTC. The chain couples TRBV29-1 to TRBJ2-1, with 8 bases aligning to TRBD1. The ends lost 3 bases at V and 4 bases at J; junction bases unmatched: 5. From germline, CDR1 is SQVTM and CDR2 ANQGSEA. The CDR3 totals 14 residues.